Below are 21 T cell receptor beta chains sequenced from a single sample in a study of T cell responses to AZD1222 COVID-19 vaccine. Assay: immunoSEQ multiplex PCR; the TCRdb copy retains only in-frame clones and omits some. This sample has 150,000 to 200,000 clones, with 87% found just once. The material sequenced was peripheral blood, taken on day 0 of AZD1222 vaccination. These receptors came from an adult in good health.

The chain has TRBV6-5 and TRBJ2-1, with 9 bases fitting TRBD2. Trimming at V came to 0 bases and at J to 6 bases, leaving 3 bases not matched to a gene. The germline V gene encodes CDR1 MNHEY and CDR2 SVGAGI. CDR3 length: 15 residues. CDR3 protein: CASSYSSSGTNEQFF. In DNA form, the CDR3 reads TGTGCCAGCAGTTACTCCTCTAGCGGGACCAATGAGCAGTTCTTC.

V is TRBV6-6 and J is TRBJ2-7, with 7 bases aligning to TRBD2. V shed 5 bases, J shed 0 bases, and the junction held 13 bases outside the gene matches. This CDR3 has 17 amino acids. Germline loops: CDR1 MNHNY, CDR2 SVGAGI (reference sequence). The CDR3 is CASSRGGAGLPSYEQYF. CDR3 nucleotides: TGTGCCAGCAGTCGTGGTGGAGCGGGACTCCCCTCCTACGAGCAGTACTTC.

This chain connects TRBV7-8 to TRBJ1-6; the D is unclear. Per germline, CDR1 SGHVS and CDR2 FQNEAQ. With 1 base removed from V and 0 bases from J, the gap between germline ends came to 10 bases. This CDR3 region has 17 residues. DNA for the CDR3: TGTGCCAGCAGCTTAGAGGAATTGTACTCCTATAATTCACCCCTCCACTTT. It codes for CASSLEELYSYNSPLHF.

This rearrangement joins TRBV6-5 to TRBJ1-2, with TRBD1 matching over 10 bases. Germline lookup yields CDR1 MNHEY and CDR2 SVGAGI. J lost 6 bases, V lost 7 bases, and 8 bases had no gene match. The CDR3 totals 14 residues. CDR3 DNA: TGTGCCAGCACCCGATCCGGGACAGGGGATGGCTACACCTTC. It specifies CASTRSGTGDGYTF.

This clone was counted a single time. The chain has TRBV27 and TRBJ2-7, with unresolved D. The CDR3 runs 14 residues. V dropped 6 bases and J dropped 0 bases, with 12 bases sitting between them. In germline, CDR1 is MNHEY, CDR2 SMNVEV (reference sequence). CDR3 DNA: TGTGCCAGCAGCCCTCGGCGCCTCTCCTACGAGCAGTACTTC. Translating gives CASSPRRLSYEQYF.

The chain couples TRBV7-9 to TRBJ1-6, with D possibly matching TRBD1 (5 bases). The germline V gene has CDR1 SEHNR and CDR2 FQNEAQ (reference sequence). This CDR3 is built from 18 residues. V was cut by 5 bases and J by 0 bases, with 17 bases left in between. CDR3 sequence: CASSVRGGESSYNSPLHF. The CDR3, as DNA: TGTGCCAGCAGCGTCCGCGGAGGGGAGAGCTCCTATAATTCACCCCTCCACTTT.

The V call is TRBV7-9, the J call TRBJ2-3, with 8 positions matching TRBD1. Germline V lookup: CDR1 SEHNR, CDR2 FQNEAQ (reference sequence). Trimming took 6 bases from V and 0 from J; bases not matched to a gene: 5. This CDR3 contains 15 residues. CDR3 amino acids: CASSFGQGSTDTQYF. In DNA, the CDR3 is TGTGCCAGCAGTTTTGGACAGGGCAGCACAGATACGCAGTATTTT. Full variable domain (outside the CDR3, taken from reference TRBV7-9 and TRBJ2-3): DTGVSQNPRHKITKRGQNVTFRCDPISEHNRLYWYRQTLGQGPEFLTYFQNEAQLEKSRLLSDRFSAERPKGSFSTLEIQRTEQGDSAMYLCASSFGQGSTDTQYFGPGTRLTVL.

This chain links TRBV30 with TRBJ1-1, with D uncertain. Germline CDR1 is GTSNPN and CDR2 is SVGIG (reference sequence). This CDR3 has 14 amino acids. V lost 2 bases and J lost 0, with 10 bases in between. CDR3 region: CAWSPVSLNTEAFF. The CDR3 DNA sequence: TGTGCCTGGAGTCCGGTCAGCCTGAACACTGAAGCTTTCTTT.

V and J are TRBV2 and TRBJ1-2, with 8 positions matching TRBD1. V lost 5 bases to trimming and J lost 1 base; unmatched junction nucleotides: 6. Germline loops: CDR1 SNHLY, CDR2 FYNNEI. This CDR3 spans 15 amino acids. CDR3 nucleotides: TGTGCCAGCAGTAGAGACAGGGGCATTAACTATGGCTACACCTTC. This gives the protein CASSRDRGINYGYTF.

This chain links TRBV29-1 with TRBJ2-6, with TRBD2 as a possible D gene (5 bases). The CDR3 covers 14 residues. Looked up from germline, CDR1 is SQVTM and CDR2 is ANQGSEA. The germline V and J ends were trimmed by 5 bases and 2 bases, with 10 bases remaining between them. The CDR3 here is CSVNSGTGANVLTF. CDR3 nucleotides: TGCAGCGTTAACTCCGGGACTGGGGCCAACGTCCTGACTTTC.

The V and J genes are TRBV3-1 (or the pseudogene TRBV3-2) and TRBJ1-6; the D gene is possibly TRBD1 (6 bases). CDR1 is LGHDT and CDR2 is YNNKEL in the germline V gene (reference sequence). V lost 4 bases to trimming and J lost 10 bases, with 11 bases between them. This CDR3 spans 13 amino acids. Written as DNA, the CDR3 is TGTGCCAGCAGCCTCAGGACAGAATCACCCCTCCACTTT. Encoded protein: CASSLRTESPLHF.

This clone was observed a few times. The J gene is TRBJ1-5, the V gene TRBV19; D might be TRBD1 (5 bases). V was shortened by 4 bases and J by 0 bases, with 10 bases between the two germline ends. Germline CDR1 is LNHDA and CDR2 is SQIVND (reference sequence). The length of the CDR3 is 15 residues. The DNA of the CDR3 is TGTGCCAGTAGTAGGGGACTTTATAGCAATCAGCCCCAGCATTTT. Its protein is CASSRGLYSNQPQHF.

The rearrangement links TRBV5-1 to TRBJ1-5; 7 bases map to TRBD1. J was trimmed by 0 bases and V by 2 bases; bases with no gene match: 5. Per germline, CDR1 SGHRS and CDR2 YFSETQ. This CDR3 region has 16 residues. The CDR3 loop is CASSFGDRNSNQPQHF. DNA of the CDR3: TGCGCCAGCAGCTTTGGGGACAGAAATAGCAATCAGCCCCAGCATTTT.

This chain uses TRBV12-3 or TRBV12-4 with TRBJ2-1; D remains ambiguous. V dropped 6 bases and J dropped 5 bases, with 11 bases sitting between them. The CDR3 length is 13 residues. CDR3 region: CASSPLRNNEQFF. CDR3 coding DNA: TGTGCCAGCAGCCCCCTCAGAAACAATGAGCAGTTCTTC.

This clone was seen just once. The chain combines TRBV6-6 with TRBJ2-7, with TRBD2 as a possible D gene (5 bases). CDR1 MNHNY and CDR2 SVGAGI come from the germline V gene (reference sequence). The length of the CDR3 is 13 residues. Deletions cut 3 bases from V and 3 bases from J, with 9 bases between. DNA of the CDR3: TGTGCCAGCAGTTATTCTAGCCTCTACGAGCAGTACTTC. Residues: CASSYSSLYEQYF.

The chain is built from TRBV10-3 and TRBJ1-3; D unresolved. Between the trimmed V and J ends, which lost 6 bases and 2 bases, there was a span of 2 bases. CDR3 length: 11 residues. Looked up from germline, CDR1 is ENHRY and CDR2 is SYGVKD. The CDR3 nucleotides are TGTGCCATCAGCCCTGGAAACACCATATATTTT. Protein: CAISPGNTIYF.

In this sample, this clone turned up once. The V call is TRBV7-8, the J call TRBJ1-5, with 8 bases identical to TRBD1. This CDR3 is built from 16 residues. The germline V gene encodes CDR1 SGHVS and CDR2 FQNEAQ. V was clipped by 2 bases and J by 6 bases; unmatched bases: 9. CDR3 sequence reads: CASSLYTGGVFQPQHF. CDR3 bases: TGTGCCAGCAGCTTATATACAGGGGGGGTCTTTCAGCCCCAGCATTTT.

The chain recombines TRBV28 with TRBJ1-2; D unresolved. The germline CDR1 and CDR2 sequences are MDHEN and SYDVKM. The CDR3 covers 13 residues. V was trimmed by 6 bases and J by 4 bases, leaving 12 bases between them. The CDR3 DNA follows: TGTGCCAGCAGCCAAGACCCTTTCTATGGCTACACCTTC. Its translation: CASSQDPFYGYTF.

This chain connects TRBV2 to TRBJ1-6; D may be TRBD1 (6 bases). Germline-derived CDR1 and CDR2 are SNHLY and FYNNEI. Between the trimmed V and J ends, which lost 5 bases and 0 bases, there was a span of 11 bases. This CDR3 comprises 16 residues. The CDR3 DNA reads TGTGCCAGCAGTTGGACAGCTAGCTCCTATAATTCACCCCTCCACTTT. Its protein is CASSWTASSYNSPLHF.

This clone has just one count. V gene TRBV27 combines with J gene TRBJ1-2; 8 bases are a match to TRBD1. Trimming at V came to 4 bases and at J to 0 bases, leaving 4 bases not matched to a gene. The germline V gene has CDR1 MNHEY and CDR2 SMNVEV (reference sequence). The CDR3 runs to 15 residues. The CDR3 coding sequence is TGTGCCAGCAGTTCCGGGACAGGAGCTAACTATGGCTACACCTTC. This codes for CASSSGTGANYGYTF.

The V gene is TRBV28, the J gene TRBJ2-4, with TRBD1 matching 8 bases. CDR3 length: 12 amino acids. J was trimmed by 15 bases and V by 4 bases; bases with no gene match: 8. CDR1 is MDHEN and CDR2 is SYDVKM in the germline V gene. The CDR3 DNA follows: TGTGCCAGCAGTTCAGGACAGGGAATTGCGTACTTC. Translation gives CASSSGQGIAYF.